Listed below are T cell receptor beta chains from one sample, sequenced in a study of CD8 T cells in ankylosing spondylitis. TCRdb re-called the 5' RACE reads with MiXCR, one entry per CDR3 protein. The data hold approximately 540,000 distinct CDR3 sequences, with about 13% observed a single time. Input material: blood, either unsorted or a sorted T cell fraction (not recorded which). The origin of the receptors is a male donor with ankylosing spondylitis. CDR3s include the opening cysteine and the closing phenylalanine or tryptophan. A D gene is named only where the DNA matches it firmly. Clone size is not always given. Where it is, it says once, few, many or a class for expanded clones.

cdr3_length	v_call	j_call	clone_size	d_call	cdr3_aa	cdr3_nt
13	TRBV12-3/TRBV12-4	TRBJ2-1	few	TRBD2	CASRSGTNNEQFF	TGTGCCAGCAGATCCGGGACTAACAATGAGCAGTTCTTC
11	TRBV25-1	TRBJ2-4	few	-	CASSVKNIQYF	TGTGCCAGCAGTGTAAAAAACATTCAGTACTTC
13	TRBV7-9	TRBJ1-5	-	-	CASSRTSNQPQHF	TGTGCCAGCAGCAGGACCAGCAATCAGCCCCAGCATTTT
16	TRBV19	TRBJ2-1	few	TRBD2	CASSSPGGTSHNEQFF	TGTGCCAGTAGTTCCCCGGGGGGGACTAGCCACAATGAGCAGTTCTTC
15	TRBV2	TRBJ2-2	-	-	CASSSTGLNTGELFF	TGTGCCAGCAGTTCTACGGGACTTAACACCGGGGAGCTGTTTTTT
13	TRBV30	TRBJ2-2	-	-	CAWRFGLTGELFF	TGTGCCTGGAGATTCGGACTGACCGGGGAGCTGTTTTTT
13	TRBV20-1	TRBJ2-1	many	TRBD1	CSYRQGAANEQFF	TGCAGTTATAGACAGGGGGCGGCCAATGAGCAGTTCTTC
15	TRBV29-1	TRBJ2-1	many	TRBD1	CSVNTPGQGEDEQFF	TGCAGCGTGAACACACCGGGACAGGGGGAGGATGAGCAGTTCTTC
12	TRBV29-1	TRBJ1-1	few	-	CSAGRADTEAFF	TGCAGCGCCGGTCGGGCTGACACTGAAGCTTTCTTT
13	TRBV7-9	TRBJ2-3	-	-	CASSSLLADTQYF	TGTGCCAGCAGCTCCCTTCTGGCAGATACGCAGTATTTT
13	TRBV3-1	TRBJ1-1	many	-	CASGQWGNTEAFF	TGTGCCAGCGGACAGTGGGGCAACACTGAAGCTTTCTTT
14	TRBV4-1	TRBJ1-4	-	-	CASSQDFANEKLFF	TGCGCCAGCAGCCAAGATTTTGCCAATGAAAAACTGTTTTTT
12	TRBV11-2	TRBJ1-2	-	-	CASSRTLAGYTF	TGTGCCAGCAGTCGGACATTGGCGGGCTACACCTTC
14	TRBV2	TRBJ2-3	few	-	CASNPVVSTDTQYF	TGTGCCAGCAACCCGGTCGTTTCGACAGATACGCAGTATTTT
16	TRBV7-8	TRBJ2-2	-	-	CASSLAGGHRTGELFF	TGTGCCAGCAGCTTAGCTGGGGGACACAGAACCGGGGAGCTGTTTTTT
14	TRBV7-9	TRBJ2-1	-	TRBD2	CASSLVTSWHEQFF	TGTGCCAGCAGCTTAGTGACTAGCTGGCATGAGCAGTTCTTC
12	TRBV5-1	TRBJ1-2	-	-	CASSEPEGGYTF	TGCGCCAGCAGCGAACCGGAGGGGGGCTACACCTTC
14	TRBV5-6	TRBJ1-4	few	-	CASRGTGLDEKLFF	TGTGCCAGCAGAGGAACAGGGTTGGATGAAAAACTGTTTTTT
14	TRBV5-1	TRBJ2-1	many	-	CASSLGALGNEQFF	TGCGCCAGCAGCTTGGGGGCCTTGGGGAATGAGCAGTTCTTC
16	TRBV5-1	TRBJ1-3	-	-	CASSSPEASSGNTIYF	TGCGCCAGCAGCTCACCGGAGGCAAGCTCTGGAAACACCATATATTTT
14	TRBV7-9	TRBJ2-5	few	-	CASSLITNQETQYF	TGTGCCAGCAGCTTAATCACAAACCAAGAGACCCAGTACTTC
16	TRBV4-2	TRBJ2-1	few	TRBD1	CASSHTGDRGYNEQFF	TGTGCCAGCAGCCACACCGGGGACAGGGGCTACAATGAGCAGTTCTTC
15	TRBV5-1	TRBJ2-1	many	-	CASSLNAGTYNEQFF	TGCGCCAGCAGCTTGAATGCGGGGACCTACAATGAGCAGTTCTTC
16	TRBV20-1	TRBJ2-1	-	TRBD2	CSARDNTGGSYNEQFF	TGCAGTGCTAGAGATAACACGGGAGGCTCCTACAATGAGCAGTTCTTC
13	TRBV7-9	TRBJ2-5	few	-	CASSFPPGGPQYF	TGTGCCAGCAGCTTCCCCCCGGGCGGTCCCCAGTACTTC
15	TRBV20-1	TRBJ2-1	few	TRBD2	CSASSSGRGNNEQFF	TGCAGTGCTAGTTCTAGCGGGAGAGGGAACAATGAGCAGTTCTTC
14	TRBV15	TRBJ2-5	-	-	CATGAGGQGETQYF	TGTGCCACCGGGGCTGGTGGGCAAGGCGAGACCCAGTACTTC
19	TRBV5-1	TRBJ1-1	few	-	CASSLFPDGFSLGHTEAFF	TGCGCCAGCAGCTTGTTTCCCGACGGGTTCTCCCTGGGACACACTGAAGCTTTCTTT
17	TRBV11-3	TRBJ2-3	few	-	CASSFSTGEISTDTQYF	TGTGCCAGCAGCTTTTCGACGGGAGAGATAAGCACAGATACGCAGTATTTT
20	TRBV4-2	TRBJ2-3	few	-	CASSPQTILGGAESTDTQYF	TGTGCCAGCAGCCCGCAAACCATTCTGGGGGGAGCGGAGAGCACAGATACGCAGTATTTT
16	TRBV4-2	TRBJ2-7	many	TRBD2	CASSQDWSGGSYEQYF	TGTGCCAGCAGCCAAGACTGGAGCGGGGGGAGCTACGAGCAGTACTTC
14	TRBV7-2	TRBJ2-5	many	TRBD1	CASSQDRVMETQYF	TGTGCCAGCAGCCAAGACAGGGTGATGGAGACCCAGTACTTC
14	TRBV29-1	TRBJ2-2	many	-	CSVFIGSTTGELFF	TGCAGCGTGTTTATCGGGAGTACCACCGGGGAGCTGTTTTTT
12	TRBV29-1	TRBJ1-1	-	-	CSVSTVNTEAFF	TGCAGCGTCTCGACGGTGAACACTGAAGCTTTCTTT
16	TRBV3-1	TRBJ1-4	-	-	CASSLGSGAGNEKLFF	TGTGCCAGCAGCCTGGGTTCGGGGGCCGGGAATGAAAAACTGTTTTTT
14	TRBV19	TRBJ2-1	-	-	CASCLGQGYNEQFF	TGTGCCAGCTGCCTTGGGCAGGGTTACAATGAGCAGTTCTTC
15	TRBV12-3/TRBV12-4	TRBJ2-3	-	-	CASSFLTARLDTQYF	TGTGCCAGCAGTTTCCTAACGGCCAGATTGGATACGCAGTATTTT
14	TRBV9	TRBJ2-5	few	TRBD1	CASSVGGRGETQYF	TGTGCCAGCAGCGTAGGGGGCAGGGGGGAGACCCAGTACTTC
15	TRBV7-9	TRBJ1-2	-	-	CASSLATGESYGYTF	TGTGCCAGCAGCTTAGCTACCGGGGAAAGCTATGGCTACACCTTC
16	TRBV6-1	TRBJ2-3	-	TRBD2	CASSRGLAYSTDTQYF	TGTGCCAGCAGCCGCGGACTAGCCTACAGCACAGATACGCAGTATTTT
14	TRBV5-1	TRBJ2-6	few	TRBD2	CASSREAGANVLTF	TGCGCCAGCAGTCGGGAGGCTGGGGCCAACGTCCTGACTTTC
13	TRBV10-1	TRBJ2-5	few	TRBD2	CASSAGLVGTQYF	TGCGCCAGCAGCGCCGGACTAGTCGGGACCCAGTACTTC
15	TRBV12-3/TRBV12-4	TRBJ2-2	few	-	CASSFQGSNTGELFF	TGTGCCAGCAGTTTCCAGGGTTCAAACACCGGGGAGCTGTTTTTT
13	TRBV12-3/TRBV12-4	TRBJ1-1	many	-	CASSFWGDTEAFF	TGTGCCAGCAGTTTTTGGGGGGACACTGAAGCTTTCTTT
16	TRBV18	TRBJ2-7	-	TRBD1	CASSSVTGTGTYEQYF	TGTGCCAGCTCATCCGTAACCGGGACAGGGACCTACGAGCAGTACTTC
17	TRBV6-5	TRBJ2-1	few	TRBD2	CASSLLTSGRAYNEQFF	TGTGCCAGCAGTTTATTGACTAGCGGGAGGGCCTACAATGAGCAGTTCTTC
14	TRBV12-3/TRBV12-4	TRBJ2-1	-	TRBD2	CASTILAIGNEQFF	TGTGCCAGCACCATACTAGCGATAGGCAATGAGCAGTTCTTC
15	TRBV12-3/TRBV12-4	TRBJ2-3	-	-	CASSSGRTPADTQYF	TGTGCCAGCAGTTCGGGTCGAACCCCAGCAGATACGCAGTATTTT
20	TRBV12-3/TRBV12-4	TRBJ1-5	few	TRBD1	CASSLARLGQGRGNIQPQHF	TGTGCCAGCAGTTTAGCGCGGCTGGGACAGGGTAGGGGGAACATTCAGCCCCAGCATTTT
18	TRBV6-5	TRBJ2-6	-	TRBD1	CASSYKQGPSSGANVLTF	TGTGCCAGCAGTTATAAACAGGGGCCGAGCTCTGGGGCCAACGTCCTGACTTTC
15	TRBV12-3/TRBV12-4	TRBJ2-3	-	TRBD2	CASSPSGRGSDTQYF	TGTGCCAGCAGTCCTAGCGGGAGAGGGTCAGATACGCAGTATTTT
12	TRBV29-1	TRBJ2-7	many	TRBD2	CSVAGGDYEQYF	TGCAGCGTTGCCGGGGGGGACTACGAGCAGTACTTC
14	TRBV6-4	TRBJ2-7	-	-	CASSEAPGPYEQYF	TGTGCCAGCAGTGAAGCCCCCGGGCCCTACGAGCAGTACTTC
16	TRBV15	TRBJ1-3	-	-	CATSRGVQTAGNTIYF	TGTGCCACCAGCAGAGGCGTACAGACAGCGGGAAACACCATATATTTT
13	TRBV6-2/TRBV6-3	TRBJ2-1	few	TRBD1	CASTDRAHNEQFF	TGTGCCAGCACCGACAGGGCCCACAATGAGCAGTTCTTC
11	TRBV12-3/TRBV12-4	TRBJ1-1	few	-	CASSYRTVAFF	TGTGCCAGCAGTTATCGGACGGTAGCTTTCTTT
13	TRBV25-1	TRBJ2-1	few	-	CASNQRERSEQFF	TGTGCCAGCAACCAGAGGGAGCGGTCTGAGCAGTTCTTC